This TCR beta chain was recorded in a study of blood T cell repertoires in COVID-19. Per the study methods: Amplification from reference gene primers served as the basis for estimated nucleated cell counts. The method was immunoSEQ multiplex PCR; TCRdb's version includes in-frame clones alone and lacks a portion of them. Clone size and V and J calls were adopted from that table, with D and trimming inferred from the DNA. Of about 150,000 clones detected, about 90% appear once; the ten largest clones hold 0.45% to 0.65%. This CDR3 is 14 amino acids long. Germline V lookup: CDR1 LNHDA, CDR2 SQIVND (reference sequence). Trimming took 7 bases from V and 6 from J; bases not matched to a gene: 6.

This TCR was sampled from a man aged 50-60 years with acute or convalescent COVID-19. This chain joins TRBV19 and TRBJ1-4; 9 nucleotides line up with TRBD1. Sequenced sample: peripheral blood. CDR3 coding DNA: TGTGCCAGTACATGGACAGGGGCACATGAAAAACTGTTTTTT. Protein product: CASTWTGAHEKLFF. Looking up the rest from reference TRBV19 and TRBJ1-4 gives the full variable domain: DGGITQSPKYLFRKEGQNVTLSCEQNLNHDAMYWYRQDPGQGLRLIYYSQIVNDFQKGDIAEGYSVSREKKESFPLTVTSAQKNPTAFYLCASTWTGAHEKLFFGSGTQLSVL.